Below, 25 T cell receptor beta chains from the same sample are listed, as sequenced in a study of identical twins. TCRdb reprocessed the 5' RACE reads via MiXCR and lists one record per CDR3 protein. The sample holds 1,800,000 or so distinct CDR3 sequences, around 29% seen once. Sequencing was done on a sample of cord blood. These receptors were obtained from a newborn girl in good health.

Remarks on this clonotype: The junction differs from germline at one of its ends, possibly a read error. This rearrangement joins TRBV7-2 to TRBJ1-2, with a possible D match to TRBD1 (6 bases). CDR1 and CDR2 (germline): SGHTA, FQGNSA. CDR3 length: 16 amino acids. The CDR3 is CASSLEAGGDTYGHTF. CDR3 DNA: TGTGCCAGCAGCTTAGAGGCGGGGGGCGATACCTATGGCCACACCTTC.

Only a few counts were recorded for this clonotype. V gene TRBV7-2 combines with J gene TRBJ2-4; D not resolved. The DNA end lines up better with TRBJ2-7; the J call may be wrong. The germline gives CDR1 SGHTA, CDR2 FQGNSA. There are 16 residues in the CDR3. The CDR3 bases are TGTGCCAGCAGCTTAGCGCCAAATCCTCCGACTTGCGAGCAGTACTTC. It is translated as CASSLAPNPPTCEQYF.

The chain couples TRBV4-1 to TRBJ1-4; D perhaps matches TRBD1 (6 bases). Trimming pared 4 bases from V and 4 bases from J, leaving 13 bases between. Per germline, CDR1 MGHRA and CDR2 YSYEKL. CDR3 size: 15 residues. CDR3 coding DNA: TGCGCCAGCAGCCCCAACAGGGTCCGTAATGAAAAACTGTTTTTT. This encodes CASSPNRVRNEKLFF.

This clonotype appeared a few times. The chain recombines TRBV21-1 with TRBJ2-7; TRBD2, the D gene given by the table, was not confirmed from the DNA. TRBV21-1 is labeled a pseudogene. The CDR3 length is 14 residues. The chain's CDR3 is CASSQGGGGYEQYF. For the CDR3, the DNA is TGTGCCAGCAGCCAAGGCGGGGGGGGCTACGAGCAGTACTTC.

This clonotype was detected only a few times. J is TRBJ1-1 and V is TRBV9; weak D call: TRBD1 (6 bases). The CDR3 spans 13 residues. V gave up 2 bases and J gave up 5 bases, with 10 bases separating them. From germline, CDR1 is SGDLS and CDR2 YYNGEE. Here the CDR3 reads CASSVPDSTEAFF. The DNA for the CDR3 is TGTGCCAGCAGCGTCCCGGACAGTACTGAAGCTTTCTTT.

The J gene is TRBJ2-1, the V gene TRBV10-3; TRBD2 matches 12 bases. The trim removed 2 bases at V and 8 bases at J, leaving 10 bases unmatched. Germline lookup yields CDR1 ENHRY and CDR2 SYGVKD. The length of the CDR3 is 17 residues. CDR3 residues: CAISEKASGRAGDEQFF. The CDR3 coding sequence is TGTGCCATCAGTGAGAAAGCTAGCGGGAGGGCCGGAGATGAGCAGTTCTTC.

This clonotype was counted a few times. The chain links TRBV28 to TRBJ1-2, with TRBD1 matching 11 bases. The ends lost 5 bases at V and 7 bases at J; junction bases unmatched: 6. The germline CDR1 and CDR2 sequences are MDHEN and SYDVKM. The CDR3 totals 14 residues. The CDR3 DNA reads as TGTGCCAGCAGTCCCGGGGACAGGGGGTTTGGCTACACCTTC. Translating gives CASSPGDRGFGYTF.

This clonotype was seen a few times. This chain joins TRBV13 and TRBJ2-1, with TRBD1 matching over 7 bases. Per the germline V gene, CDR1 is PRHDT and CDR2 is FYEKMQ (reference sequence). The CDR3 runs to 16 residues. The V segment lost 4 bases and the J segment 2 bases; nucleotides outside the gene matches: 8. CDR3 in amino acids: CASSSGTQGTYNEQFF. DNA for the CDR3: TGTGCCAGCAGCTCTGGGACACAGGGGACCTACAATGAGCAGTTCTTC. The full variable domain, with the rest looked up from reference TRBV13 and TRBJ2-1, is AAGVIQSPRHLIKEKRETATLKCYPIPRHDTVYWYQQGPGQDPQFLISFYEKMQSDKGSIPDRFSAQQFSDYHSELNMSSLELGDSALYFCASSSGTQGTYNEQFFGPGTRLTVL.

This chain joins TRBV20-1 and TRBJ1-5, with D possibly TRBD1 on 5 matching bases. Germline V CDR1 and CDR2: DFQATT, SNEGSKA (reference sequence). V was clipped by 0 bases and J by 7 bases, with 13 bases between them. This CDR3 comprises 14 residues. The CDR3 DNA reads as TGCAGTGCTAGAGATTCAGCAGGGCGACAGCCCCAGCATTTT. Translation gives CSARDSAGRQPQHF.

This clonotype was found a few times. The chain employs TRBV10-3 and TRBJ2-7; TRBD2 matches 15 bases. Germline loops: CDR1 ENHRY, CDR2 SYGVKD. V shed 0 bases, J shed 6 bases, and the junction held 0 bases outside the gene matches. The CDR3 has 15 amino acids. CDR3: CAISESGLAGGEQYF. The CDR3 DNA sequence: TGTGCCATCAGTGAGTCGGGACTAGCGGGAGGCGAGCAGTACTTC.

Turning to this clonotype: A much larger clone is a single base away; this may be a read error. The chain couples TRBV3-1 to TRBJ2-7, with D tentatively TRBD2 (6 bases). Germline V gene sequence: CDR1 LGHDT, CDR2 YNNKEL (reference sequence). The CDR3 consists of 13 residues. Trimming left V 1 base short and J 3 bases short, with 7 bases between. The CDR3 coding sequence is TGTGCCAGCAGCCAAGGACTAGGCTACGAGCAGTACTTC. This codes for CASSQGLGYEQYF.

To note about this clonotype: This clone may be a read error of a much larger clone one base away. The chain combines TRBV29-1 with TRBJ2-1, with TRBD2 as a possible D gene (6 bases). The CDR3 spans 12 residues. CDR1 is SQVTM, CDR2 ANQGSEA, per germline. CDR3 residues: CSAPETRRERFF. The CDR3 nucleotides are TGCAGCGCTCCCGAAACACGTCGGGAGCGGTTCTTC.

The chain recombines TRBV27 with TRBJ1-2; no firm D call. Germline-derived CDR1 and CDR2 are MNHEY and SMNVEV (reference sequence). This CDR3 region has 11 residues. Between the trimmed V and J ends, which lost 10 bases and 8 bases, there was a span of 14 bases. The CDR3 sequence: CATLAGWGYTF. In nucleotides, the CDR3 is TGTGCCACCCTAGCCGGGTGGGGCTACACCTTC.

At least ten counts were recorded for this clonotype. V gene TRBV5-1 combines with J gene TRBJ2-1; TRBD1 matches 7 bases. Unmatched junction bases numbered 6, after V lost 4 bases and J lost 2 bases. CDR3 length: 15 amino acids. Germline V lookup: CDR1 SGHRS, CDR2 YFSETQ. CDR3 amino acids: CASSPGQITYNEQFF. The CDR3 DNA sequence: TGCGCCAGCAGCCCGGGACAGATTACCTACAATGAGCAGTTCTTC.

This clonotype occurred a few times. This chain uses TRBV20-1 with TRBJ2-1, with 7 bases lining up with TRBD2. Germline loops: CDR1 DFQATT, CDR2 SNEGSKA (reference sequence). The CDR3 has 16 amino acids. V was clipped by 1 base and J by 2 bases; unmatched bases: 8. This CDR3 reads CSARAKTGTTYNEQFF. As DNA, the CDR3 is TGCAGTGCTAGAGCAAAGACCGGGACTACCTACAATGAGCAGTTCTTC.

V gene TRBV3-1 combines with J gene TRBJ2-1, with D hard to call. The V end was cut by 2 bases, the J end by 6 bases, with 8 bases between. Germline V gives CDR1 LGHDT, CDR2 YNNKEL (reference sequence). This CDR3 region has 13 residues. The CDR3 reads CASSQFDFNEQFF. CDR3 nucleotide sequence: TGTGCCAGCAGCCAATTCGACTTCAATGAGCAGTTCTTC.

This chain connects TRBV24-1 to TRBJ2-4; D is unresolved. Judging by the DNA end, TRBJ2-7 fits better; the J call may be wrong. This CDR3 comprises 11 residues. The germline V gene encodes CDR1 KGHDR and CDR2 SFDVKD. As DNA, the CDR3 is TGTGCCACCGGGGAAGGTCACGAGCAGTACTTC. This translates into CATGEGHEQYF.

The sample holds many counts of this clonotype. J is TRBJ1-2 and V is TRBV4-1; the match to TRBD1 covers 7 bases. CDR1 and CDR2 from the germline V gene are MGHRA and YSYEKL. J gave up 1 base and V 4 bases, and 12 bases lay outside the gene matches. The CDR3 consists of 17 residues. The CDR3 DNA reads as TGCGCCAGCAGCCCCAGGACAGTACAGGGGCTTAACTATGGCTACACCTTC. Translating gives CASSPRTVQGLNYGYTF.

The rearrangement links TRBV5-1 to TRBJ1-1, with D possibly matching TRBD1 (5 bases). The V gene's germline CDR1 is SGHRS and CDR2 YFSETQ. V lost 2 bases and J lost 5, with 7 bases in between. The CDR3 is 12 residues long. In DNA form, the CDR3 reads TGCGCCAGCAGCTTCGGACAAACTGAAGCTTTCTTT. Encoded protein: CASSFGQTEAFF.

A few counts support this clonotype. The chain carries TRBV6-5 and TRBJ1-2, with TRBD1 as a possible D gene (5 bases). This CDR3 region has 15 residues. V was shortened by 0 bases and J by 8 bases, with 16 bases between the two germline ends. Germline V gene sequence: CDR1 MNHEY, CDR2 SVGAGI. The CDR3 nucleotides read TGTGCCAGCAGTTACTCGTCCGGGGCACCGGAAGGCTACACCTTC. This translates into CASSYSSGAPEGYTF.

This clonotype turned up a few times. The J gene is TRBJ2-4, the V gene TRBV11-2; D tentatively fits TRBD1 or TRBD2 (5 bases each). Deletions cut 2 bases from V and 0 bases from J, with 17 bases between. Looked up from germline, CDR1 is SGHAT and CDR2 is FQNNGV. This CDR3 contains 18 residues. This chain's CDR3 is CASSLMGPQALAKNIQYF. The CDR3 region has the DNA TGTGCCAGCAGCTTAATGGGACCCCAGGCCCTAGCCAAAAACATTCAGTACTTC.

The chain is built from TRBV13 and TRBJ2-1; TRBD2 agrees at 11 bases. CDR1 is PRHDT and CDR2 is FYEKMQ in the germline V gene (reference sequence). J lost 0 bases, V lost 3 bases, and 10 bases had no gene match. The CDR3 covers 19 residues. CDR3 in amino acids: CASSFLLAGGLSSYNEQFF. CDR3 DNA: TGTGCCAGCAGCTTCCTCTTAGCGGGGGGGCTTAGCTCCTACAATGAGCAGTTCTTC.

Turning to this clonotype: A single base separates this from a much larger clone, so it may be a read error. This chain joins TRBV11-2 and TRBJ2-3, with 7 positions matching TRBD1. The V gene's germline CDR1 is SGHAT and CDR2 FQNNGV. This CDR3 contains 15 residues. J lost 4 bases, V lost 1 base, and 5 bases had no gene match. The CDR3 DNA reads TGTGCCAGCAGCTTAGGTCTAGGGGGCGCAGATACGCAGTATTTT. This translates into CASSLGLGGADTQYF.

The chain carries TRBV21-1 and TRBJ1-2; TRBD1, the table's D call, lacks a check against the DNA. TRBV21-1 is shown as a pseudogene. The CDR3 is 15 residues long. The CDR3 DNA reads as TGTGCCAGCAGCGGTGGGACAGAGAGCTTTTATGGCTACACCTTC. Protein product: CASSGGTESFYGYTF.

This clonotype occurred many times. The V and J genes are TRBV5-1 and TRBJ1-2; TRBD1 is a possible D gene (6 bases). Germline V gene lookup returns CDR1 SGHRS and CDR2 YFSETQ. This CDR3 is built from 15 residues. V lost 0 bases and J lost 3, with 12 bases in between. CDR3 sequence reads: CASSLAPGHYYGYTF. The DNA for the CDR3 is TGCGCCAGCAGCTTGGCACCGGGACACTACTATGGCTACACCTTC.